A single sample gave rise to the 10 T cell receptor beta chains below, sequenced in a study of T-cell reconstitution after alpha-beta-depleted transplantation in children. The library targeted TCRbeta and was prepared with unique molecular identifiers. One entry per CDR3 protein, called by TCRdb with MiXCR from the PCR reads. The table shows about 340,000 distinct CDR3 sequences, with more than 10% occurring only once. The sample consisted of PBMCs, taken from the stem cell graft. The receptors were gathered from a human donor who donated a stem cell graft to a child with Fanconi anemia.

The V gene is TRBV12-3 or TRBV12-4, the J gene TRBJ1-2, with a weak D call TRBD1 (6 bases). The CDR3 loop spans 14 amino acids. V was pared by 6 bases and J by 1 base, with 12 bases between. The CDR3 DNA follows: TGTGCCAGCAGCCTCGGGACAAGTAACTATGGCTACACCTTC. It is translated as CASSLGTSNYGYTF.

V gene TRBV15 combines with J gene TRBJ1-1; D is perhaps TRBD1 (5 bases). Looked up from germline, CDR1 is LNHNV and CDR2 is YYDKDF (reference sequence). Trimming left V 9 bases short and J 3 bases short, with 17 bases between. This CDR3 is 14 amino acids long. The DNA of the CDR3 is TGTGCCACAACTAGGGGCGCGGCGGACACTGAAGCTTTCTTT. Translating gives CATTRGAADTEAFF.

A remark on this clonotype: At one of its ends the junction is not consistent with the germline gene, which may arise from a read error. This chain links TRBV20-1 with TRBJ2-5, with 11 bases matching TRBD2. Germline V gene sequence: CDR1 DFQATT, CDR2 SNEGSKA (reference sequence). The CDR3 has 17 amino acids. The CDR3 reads CCARAALAGGPGETQYF. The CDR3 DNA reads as TGCTGTGCTAGAGCGGCGCTAGCGGGGGGCCCGGGAGAGACCCAGTACTTC.

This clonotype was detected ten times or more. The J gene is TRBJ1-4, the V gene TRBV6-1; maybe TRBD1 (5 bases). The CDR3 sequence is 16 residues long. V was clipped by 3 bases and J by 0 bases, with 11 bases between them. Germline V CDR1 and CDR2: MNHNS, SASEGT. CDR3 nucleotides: TGTGCCAGCAGTGATGACAGCGTCGCAACTAATGAAAAACTGTTTTTT. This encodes CASSDDSVATNEKLFF.

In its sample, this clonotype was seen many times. CDR3 sequence: CASSQGGQSQAFF. CDR3 DNA: TGTGCCAGCAGCCAAGGAGGCCAGTCCCAAGCTTTCTTT. The chain links TRBV3-1 to TRBJ1-1; no clear D gene. Deletions cut 1 base from V and 9 bases from J, with 12 bases between. From germline, CDR1 is LGHDT and CDR2 YNNKEL (reference sequence). The length of the CDR3 is 13 residues.

The CDR3 DNA follows: TGTGCCAGCAGTTTTCTTCGGACAGGTTACAATGAGCAGTTCTTC. As protein: CASSFLRTGYNEQFF. The chain is built from TRBV28 and TRBJ2-1; 7 bases agree with TRBD1. V lost 3 bases, J lost 4 bases, and 6 bases stayed unmatched. Germline CDR1 is MDHEN and CDR2 is SYDVKM. The CDR3 length is 15 residues.

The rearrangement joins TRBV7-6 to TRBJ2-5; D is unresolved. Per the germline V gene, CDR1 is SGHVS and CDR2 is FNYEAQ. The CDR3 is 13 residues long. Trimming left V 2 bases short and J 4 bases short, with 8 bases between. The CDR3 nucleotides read TGTGCCAGCAGCTTAAGTAGCCTAGAGACCCAGTACTTC. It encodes CASSLSSLETQYF. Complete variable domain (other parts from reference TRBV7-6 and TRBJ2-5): GAGVSQSPRYKVTKRGQDVALRCDPISGHVSLYWYRQALGQGPEFLTYFNYEAQQDKSGLPNDRFSAERPEGSISTLTIQRTEQRDSAMYRCASSLSSLETQYFGPGTRLLVL.

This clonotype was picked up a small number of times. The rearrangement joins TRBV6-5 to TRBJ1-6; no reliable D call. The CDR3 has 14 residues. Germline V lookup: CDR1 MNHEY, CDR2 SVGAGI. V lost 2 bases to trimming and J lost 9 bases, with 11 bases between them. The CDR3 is CASSYGSSGSPLHF. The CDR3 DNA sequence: TGTGCCAGCAGTTACGGATCCTCGGGTTCACCCCTCCACTTT.

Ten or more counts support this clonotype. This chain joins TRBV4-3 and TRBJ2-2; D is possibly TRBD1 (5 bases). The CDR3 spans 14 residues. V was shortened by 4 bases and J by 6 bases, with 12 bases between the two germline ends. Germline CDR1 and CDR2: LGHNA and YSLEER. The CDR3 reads CASSLAARAGELFF. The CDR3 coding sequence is TGCGCCAGCAGCCTGGCTGCCAGGGCCGGGGAGCTGTTTTTT.

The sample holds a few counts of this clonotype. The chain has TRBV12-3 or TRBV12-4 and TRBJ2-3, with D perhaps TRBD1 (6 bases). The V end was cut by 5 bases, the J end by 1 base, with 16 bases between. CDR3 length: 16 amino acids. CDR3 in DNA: TGTGCCAGCAGTCGGGACAATTTAGTGGGCACAGATACGCAGTATTTT. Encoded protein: CASSRDNLVGTDTQYF.